Following are 8 T cell receptor beta chains from one sample sequenced in a study of blood T cell repertoires in COVID-19. Measured with immunoSEQ multiplex PCR; TCRdb has only the in-frame clones, and not every one. The table has about 230,000 clones, roughly 80% seen once. The specimen was peripheral blood. The receptors here all came from a woman between 65 and 79 years old with active or convalescent COVID-19.

This chain joins TRBV20-1 and TRBJ2-1, with TRBD2 identical over 11 bases. The CDR3 spans 11 residues. Germline V gene lookup returns CDR1 DFQATT and CDR2 SNEGSKA (reference sequence). With 6 bases clipped from V and 8 bases from J, the junction kept 0 bases outside the gene matches. The CDR3 here is CSAGLADEQFF. In nucleotides, the CDR3 is TGCAGTGCGGGACTAGCGGATGAGCAGTTCTTC.

CDR3 in DNA: TGTGCCAGCAGCTTGGGCGGGTCCACGCTCGGGGAGCTGTTTTTT. Protein sequence: CASSLGGSTLGELFF. V usage is TRBV5-4 and J usage is TRBJ2-2, with D possibly being TRBD2 (5 bases). CDR3 length: 15 residues. V shed 0 bases and J shed 7 bases, with 13 bases lying between them. Looked up from germline, CDR1 is SGHNT and CDR2 is YYREEE (reference sequence).

The V gene is TRBV2, the J gene TRBJ1-3; the D is unclear. Trimming removed 8 bases at V and 0 bases at J, with 11 bases between. The V gene's germline CDR1 is SNHLY and CDR2 FYNNEI. The CDR3 loop spans 14 amino acids. The CDR3 bases are TGTGCCAGCCGAAGGGAGAACTCTGGAAACACCATATATTTT. This encodes CASRRENSGNTIYF.

This clone appeared a single time. The CDR3 reads CASSQDLEESTQETQYF. In DNA, the CDR3 is TGCGCCAGCAGCCAAGATCTGGAGGAGAGTACTCAAGAGACCCAGTACTTC. The chain links TRBV4-1 to TRBJ2-5, with D possibly TRBD2 on 5 matching bases. The V end was cut by 0 bases, the J end by 2 bases, with 16 bases between. This CDR3 has 17 residues. Per germline, CDR1 MGHRA and CDR2 YSYEKL.

V and J are TRBV19 and TRBJ2-7; D is undetermined. The CDR3 sequence is 11 residues long. Germline assignment: CDR1 LNHDA and CDR2 SQIVND (reference sequence). Trimming stripped 5 bases from V and 12 bases from J, with 14 bases between. The CDR3: CASSVGYWRYF. CDR3 DNA: TGTGCCAGTAGTGTAGGGTACTGGAGGTACTTC. Full variable domain (outside the CDR3, taken from reference TRBV19 and TRBJ2-7): DGGITQSPKYLFRKEGQNVTLSCEQNLNHDAMYWYRQDPGQGLRLIYYSQIVNDFQKGDIAEGYSVSREKKESFPLTVTSAQKNPTAFYLCASSVGYWRYFGPGTRLTVT.

This clone was seen only once. The chain couples TRBV19 to TRBJ1-2; 8 bases are a match to TRBD1. The J segment lost 4 bases and the V segment lost 8 bases, leaving 3 bases of the junction unmatched. Per the germline V gene, CDR1 is LNHDA and CDR2 is SQIVND (reference sequence). The CDR3 is 12 amino acids. The CDR3 reads CASWTGIYGYTF. CDR3 sequence (DNA): TGTGCCAGTTGGACAGGGATCTATGGCTACACCTTC.

The chain uses TRBV2 and TRBJ2-5, with TRBD2 identical over 7 bases. The J segment lost 2 bases and the V segment lost 6 bases, leaving 9 bases of the junction unmatched. This CDR3 is 15 amino acids long. CDR1 and CDR2 from the germline V gene are SNHLY and FYNNEI. CDR3 in amino acids: CASSPYASGQETQYF. For the CDR3, the DNA is TGTGCCAGCAGCCCCTATGCTAGCGGTCAAGAGACCCAGTACTTC.

The table lists this clone with a few counts. V usage is TRBV9 and J usage is TRBJ1-3, with no clear D. The CDR3 is made up of 15 amino acids. V shed 1 base and J shed 4 bases, with 12 bases lying between them. Germline V lookup: CDR1 SGDLS, CDR2 YYNGEE. The CDR3 sequence: CASSVRSASGNTIYF. The CDR3 DNA sequence: TGTGCCAGCAGCGTACGGTCCGCGAGCGGAAACACCATATATTTT.